The 14 T cell receptor beta chains below all came from one sample that was sequenced in a study of T cell responses to AZD1222 COVID-19 vaccine. This table comes from immunoSEQ multiplex PCR, and its TCRdb copy is limited to in-frame clones, with some not included. The data show 50,000 to 70,000 clones, with roughly 89% seen just once and 5% to 6.5% held by the top ten. Sequencing used peripheral blood, obtained 28 days after the second AZD1222 dose. The source of these receptors is an adult who received the AZD1222 COVID-19 vaccine.

This clone showed up just once. The rearrangement joins TRBV6-6 to TRBJ1-3; 8 nucleotides align to TRBD1. Germline V gene lookup returns CDR1 MNHNY and CDR2 SVGAGI (reference sequence). The CDR3 has 14 residues. After removal of 6 bases from V and 3 bases from J, the junction contained 4 bases not matched to a gene. CDR3 loop: CASRLQGDGNTIYF. CDR3 sequence (DNA): TGTGCCAGCAGACTACAGGGGGATGGAAACACCATATATTTT.

This sequence joins TRBV19 and TRBJ1-2; a weak D match, TRBD1 (5 bases). V was pared by 3 bases and J by 1 base, with 9 bases between. The germline V gene encodes CDR1 LNHDA and CDR2 SQIVND (reference sequence). The CDR3 has 14 amino acids. CDR3 amino acids: CASSIQGLNYGYTF. CDR3 nucleotide sequence: TGTGCCAGTAGTATTCAGGGACTTAACTATGGCTACACCTTC.

The J gene is TRBJ2-5, the V gene TRBV5-1; the D gene could be TRBD1 or TRBD2 (6 bases each). Germline V gives CDR1 SGHRS, CDR2 YFSETQ. Trimming cost V 1 base and J 2 bases, with 12 bases left between them. The CDR3 length is 15 residues. The CDR3 is CASSLIQGRQETQYF. CDR3 coding DNA: TGCGCCAGCAGCTTGATCCAGGGGAGGCAAGAGACCCAGTACTTC.

V and J are TRBV19 and TRBJ2-3; 7 positions agree with TRBD1. The CDR3 contains 16 residues. V trimming: 10 bases; J trimming: 0 bases; junction bases outside the gene matches: 13. Germline V CDR1 and CDR2: LNHDA, SQIVND (reference sequence). The CDR3 DNA follows: TGTGCCACACAGTCCTCAGGGGGAAGGAGCACAGATACGCAGTATTTT. This codes for CATQSSGGRSTDTQYF.

In the case of this clone: The junction departs from germline at one end; a sequencing error may be responsible. The chain recombines TRBV28 with TRBJ2-3, with TRBD2 matching over 12 bases. The CDR3 extends over 20 amino acids. In germline, CDR1 is MDHEN, CDR2 SYDVKM. The CDR3 is CASSIWTPWTSGKSTDTQYF. The CDR3 DNA reads TGTGCCAGCAGTATATGGACCCCTTGGACTAGCGGGAAAAGCACAGATACGCAGTATTTT.

CDR3 sequence: CASLPRGTGELFF. The CDR3 DNA reads as TGTGCCAGCTTGCCAAGGGGGACCGGGGAGCTGTTTTTT. V gene TRBV18 combines with J gene TRBJ2-2; tentative D call: TRBD1 (6 bases). The V gene lost 7 bases and the J gene lost 5 bases, with 11 bases spanning the gap. The CDR3 length is 13 residues. The germline CDR1 and CDR2 sequences are KGHSH and LQKENI.

This clone appeared a single time. CDR3 loop: CASSSIDRDTEAFF. For the CDR3, the DNA is TGTGCCAGCAGTTCTATTGACAGGGACACTGAAGCTTTCTTT. V gene TRBV6-5 combines with J gene TRBJ1-1; the match to TRBD1 covers 7 bases. Germline CDR1 reads MNHEY; CDR2 reads SVGAGI. J was trimmed by 3 bases and V by 4 bases; bases with no gene match: 5. The length of the CDR3 is 14 residues.

V gene TRBV20-1 combines with J gene TRBJ1-5; unclear D gene. Germline values: CDR1 DFQATT, CDR2 SNEGSKA (reference sequence). CDR3 size: 13 residues. The V and J ends lost 3 bases and 3 bases respectively, with 9 bases between them. CDR3 nucleotide sequence: TGCAGTGCTAGTTCCAGCGCCAATCAGCCCCAGCATTTT. Its translation: CSASSSANQPQHF.

This chain links TRBV6-2 or TRBV6-3 with TRBJ2-1, with 8 bases that match TRBD2. The trim removed 5 bases at V and 6 bases at J, leaving 3 bases unmatched. The length of the CDR3 is 13 residues. Germline CDR1 reads MNHEY; CDR2 reads SVGEGT. This CDR3 reads CASSAGGSNEQFF. CDR3 bases: TGTGCCAGCAGTGCGGGGGGTTCCAATGAGCAGTTCTTC.

This clone was detected once. The rearrangement joins TRBV28 to TRBJ2-2; TRBD1 matches 9 bases. Germline CDR1 reads MDHEN; CDR2 reads SYDVKM. The CDR3 has 16 residues. V gave up 5 bases and J gave up 3 bases; unmatched junction bases: 7. CDR3 loop: CASSPGDRDYTGELFF. CDR3 nucleotides: TGTGCCAGCAGTCCAGGGGACAGGGATTACACCGGGGAGCTGTTTTTT.

The chain joins TRBV6-5 to TRBJ2-3; D possibly matches TRBD1 or TRBD2 (5 bases each). The V gene's germline CDR1 is MNHEY and CDR2 SVGAGI. With 6 bases removed from V and 2 bases from J, the gap between germline ends came to 15 bases. The CDR3 contains 15 residues. Written as DNA, the CDR3 is TGTGCCAGCAGACCCATGGGGGTCCCCACAGATACGCAGTATTTT. Protein sequence: CASRPMGVPTDTQYF.

The chain recombines TRBV5-1 with TRBJ2-1; TRBD2 might be the D (5 bases). This CDR3 is built from 15 residues. V was trimmed by 0 bases and J by 9 bases, leaving 16 bases between them. Germline V gene lookup returns CDR1 SGHRS and CDR2 YFSETQ. The CDR3 is CASSLVRRTYGEQFF. As DNA, the CDR3 is TGCGCCAGCAGCTTGGTCCGGAGGACCTACGGTGAGCAGTTCTTC.

Only one count was recorded for this clone. The chain is built from TRBV10-3 and TRBJ2-2; TRBD2 matches at 8 bases. Germline CDR1 is ENHRY and CDR2 is SYGVKD. V gave up 7 bases and J gave up 5 bases; unmatched junction bases: 15. The CDR3 length is 17 residues. CDR3 nucleotide sequence: TGTGCCATCAACCCGAAGCGGGAGAGCCGGGGGACCGGGGAGCTGTTTTTT. Residues: CAINPKRESRGTGELFF.

The chain has TRBV2 and TRBJ2-5, with 14 bases matching TRBD2. V shed 6 bases and J 5 bases; nucleotides not matched to a gene: 11. The CDR3 consists of 17 residues. Germline CDR1 is SNHLY and CDR2 is FYNNEI. CDR3 loop: CASRNDGTSGGGETQYF. In nucleotides, the CDR3 is TGTGCCAGCAGAAACGATGGGACTAGCGGGGGTGGGGAGACCCAGTACTTC.